This T cell receptor (beta chain) was captured in a study of cytomegalovirus exposure and HLA in healthy donors. Overall study findings and caveats: Most TCR sequences were uncommon, yet certain public TCRs appeared in many donors. A highly shared variant cluster was judged a likely technical artifact. It has been reported that TCR beta sequences accurately predicted the HLA-A and HLA-B alleles of most subjects.

Use of 60 Vbeta and 13 Jbeta primers characterized the PCR. Repertoires were generated with immunoSEQ multiplex PCR, while TCRdb's copy carries only in-frame clones and drops some. This sample yields 150,000 to 250,000 clones, of which 79% are seen a single time; roughly 1.5% belongs to the top ten. In the case of this clone: The antigen is unknown.

The CDR3 contains 17 residues. Losses at the gene ends were 4 bases for V and 0 bases for J; bases not matched to a gene: 11. Germline CDR1 is SGHNT and CDR2 is YYREEE (reference sequence). Sample: PBMCs. The receptor's source is a girl aged 10 to 17 in good health and CMV-seropositive. The rearrangement joins TRBV5-4 to TRBJ2-3; TRBD2 matches 7 bases. CDR3 nucleotides: TGTGCCAGCAGCCGCGGCGGGGGTGCGCCTAGCACAGATACGCAGTATTTT. It specifies CASSRGGGAPSTDTQYF.